This T cell receptor (beta chain) is from a study of blood T cell repertoires in COVID-19. CDR1 and CDR2 from the germline V gene are MNHEY and SMNVEV (reference sequence). V dropped 7 bases and J dropped 2; count of bases not matched to a gene: 13. This CDR3 has 17 amino acids. Libraries were prepared by immunoSEQ multiplex PCR; TCRdb keeps only in-frame clonotypes and omits some of them. Here the sample spans a few hundred thousand clones, approximately 83% being singletons. The participants were between roughly 18 and 89 years old and came from about two dozen US areas. Allocation to cohorts depended on clinical history reported by the participants. Two negative PCRs, clearance, or symptom resolution were required of recovered Cohort 3 donors.

This TCR was recovered from a woman in her 30s who had recovered from COVID-19. Sequences were obtained from PBMCs or T cells enriched from blood (not recorded which). The V call is TRBV27, the J call TRBJ2-3; the match to TRBD2 covers 9 bases. The CDR3 loop reads CASTVKGSGRPTDTQYF. CDR3 sequence (DNA): TGTGCCAGCACCGTCAAAGGGAGCGGGAGGCCCACAGATACGCAGTATTTT.